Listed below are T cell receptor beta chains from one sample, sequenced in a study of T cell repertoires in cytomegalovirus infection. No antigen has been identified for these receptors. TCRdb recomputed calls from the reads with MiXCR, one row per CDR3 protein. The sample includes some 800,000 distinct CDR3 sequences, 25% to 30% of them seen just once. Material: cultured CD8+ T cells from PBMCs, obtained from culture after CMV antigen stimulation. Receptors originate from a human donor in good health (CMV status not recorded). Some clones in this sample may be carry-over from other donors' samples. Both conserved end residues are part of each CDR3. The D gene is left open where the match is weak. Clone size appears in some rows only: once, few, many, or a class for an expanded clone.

cdr3_nt: TGTGCCAGCAGTTTCCTACAGGGGGCGCGGGGCTACACCTTC
cdr3_aa: CASSFLQGARGYTF
clone_size: .
d_call: TRBD1
j_call: TRBJ1-2
v_call: TRBV27

cdr3_nt: TGTGCCAGCAGCGGGAGACTAGCGGGGGTTCCCCAAGAGACCCAGTACTTC
cdr3_aa: CASSGRLAGVPQETQYF
clone_size: few
d_call: TRBD2
j_call: TRBJ2-5
v_call: TRBV7-9

cdr3_nt: TGCGCCAGCAGCTTAGGACAGGGTCTGAACACCGGGGAGCTGTTTTTT
cdr3_aa: CASSLGQGLNTGELFF
clone_size: few
d_call: TRBD1
j_call: TRBJ2-2
v_call: TRBV4-1

cdr3_nt: TGTGCCAGCAGCCCGGACAGGGACCATCAGCCCCAGCATTTT
cdr3_aa: CASSPDRDHQPQHF
clone_size: many
d_call: TRBD1
j_call: TRBJ1-5
v_call: TRBV7-2

cdr3_nt: TGTGCCAGCAGCTTAGCGCCCGGAGGTAATTCACCCCTCCACTTT
cdr3_aa: CASSLAPGGNSPLHF
clone_size: .
d_call: .
j_call: TRBJ1-6
v_call: TRBV7-9

cdr3_nt: TGTGCCAGCAGCTGGGGGAAAGGTGGCTACACCTTC
cdr3_aa: CASSWGKGGYTF
clone_size: once
d_call: .
j_call: TRBJ1-2
v_call: TRBV14

cdr3_nt: TGTGCCAGCAGCCCGATCCACAGGGAGGCGGGCAATCAGCCCCAGCATTTT
cdr3_aa: CASSPIHREAGNQPQHF
clone_size: .
d_call: .
j_call: TRBJ1-5
v_call: TRBV5-3

cdr3_nt: TGCGCCAGCAGCCAAGGCATGGGAGGCAATCAGCCCCAGCATTTT
cdr3_aa: CASSQGMGGNQPQHF
clone_size: .
d_call: .
j_call: TRBJ1-5
v_call: TRBV4-1

cdr3_nt: TGTGCCAGCAGCCCCGAGGGCAGCGGGGGGTACGAGCAGTACTTC
cdr3_aa: CASSPEGSGGYEQYF
clone_size: .
d_call: TRBD2
j_call: TRBJ2-7
v_call: TRBV7-6

cdr3_nt: TGCGCCAGCCTTATGGCCCAGCGAACTGAAGCTTTCTTT
cdr3_aa: CASLMAQRTEAFF
clone_size: .
d_call: .
j_call: TRBJ1-1
v_call: TRBV10-2

cdr3_nt: TGTGCCAGCAGCTTGGGACAGGGGGTAAGGGAGCAGTACTTC
cdr3_aa: CASSLGQGVREQYF
clone_size: many
d_call: TRBD1
j_call: TRBJ2-7
v_call: TRBV7-9

cdr3_nt: TGTGCCAGCAGTTACTCGAAAGACGGTAACTATGGCTACACCTTC
cdr3_aa: CASSYSKDGNYGYTF
clone_size: few
d_call: .
j_call: TRBJ1-2
v_call: TRBV6-6

cdr3_nt: TGTGCCAGCAGCTTCTACACCGGGGAGCTGTTTTTT
cdr3_aa: CASSFYTGELFF
clone_size: many
d_call: .
j_call: TRBJ2-2
v_call: TRBV7-2

cdr3_nt: TGTGCCAGCAGCTCCGACAGGACACAAGAGACCCAGTACTTC
cdr3_aa: CASSSDRTQETQYF
clone_size: few
d_call: .
j_call: TRBJ2-5
v_call: TRBV7-9

cdr3_nt: TGTGCCAGCAGTGGACGACCGACCTATGGCTACACCTTC
cdr3_aa: CASSGRPTYGYTF
clone_size: .
d_call: .
j_call: TRBJ1-2
v_call: TRBV2